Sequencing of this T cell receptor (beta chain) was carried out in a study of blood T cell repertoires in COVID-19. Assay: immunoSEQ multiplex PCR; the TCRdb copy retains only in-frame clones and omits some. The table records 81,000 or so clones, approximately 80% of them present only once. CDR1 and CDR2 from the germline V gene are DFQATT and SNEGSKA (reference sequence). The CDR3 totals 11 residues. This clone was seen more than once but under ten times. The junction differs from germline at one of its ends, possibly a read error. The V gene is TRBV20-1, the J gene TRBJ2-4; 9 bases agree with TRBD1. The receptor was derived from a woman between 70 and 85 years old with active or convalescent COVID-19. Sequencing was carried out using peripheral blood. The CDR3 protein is CSAIQGARVRF. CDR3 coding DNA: TGCAGTGCTATACAGGGGGCGAGGGTTCGGTTC.